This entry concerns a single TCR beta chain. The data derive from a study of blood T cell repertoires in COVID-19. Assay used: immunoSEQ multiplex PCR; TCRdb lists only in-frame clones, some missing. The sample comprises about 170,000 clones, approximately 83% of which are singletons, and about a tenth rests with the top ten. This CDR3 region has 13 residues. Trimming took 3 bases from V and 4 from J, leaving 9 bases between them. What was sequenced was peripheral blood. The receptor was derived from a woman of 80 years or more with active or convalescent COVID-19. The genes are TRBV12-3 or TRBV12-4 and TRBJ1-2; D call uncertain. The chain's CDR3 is CASSLRAAYGYTF. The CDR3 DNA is TGTGCCAGCAGTTTGAGAGCCGCCTATGGCTACACCTTC.